Only a few counts were recorded for the clone carrying this T cell receptor beta chain. The antigen remains unidentified. The CDR3 length is 17 residues. CDR1 is SGHRS, CDR2 YFSETQ, per germline. V lost 0 bases to trimming and J lost 1 base, with 14 bases between them. The time point denotes: patch test 1, 2 weeks after DPC sensitization. This sample's treatment: therapeutic diphenylcyclopropenone sensitization with weekly scalp DPC. The data were obtained in a study of human T cells and chemical hapten exposure. TCRdb ran MiXCR on the RACE reads and lists one entry per CDR3 protein. The table records under 85,000 distinct CDR3 sequences, 10% of them present only once. Study-wide results and limits: After DPC sensitization, TCRs above 1 in 1000 frequency showed no change.

This rearrangement joins TRBV5-1 to TRBJ2-1; D remains ambiguous. This TCR was recovered from a woman aged 45-65 years with alopecia areata. Some clones in this sample may be carry-over from other donors' samples. Source: whole blood, taken in connection with sensitization to the hapten diphenylcyclopropenone (DPC). The CDR3 nucleotides are TGCGCCAGCAGCTTGGGCGTTAGTACGTCGTCCTACAATGAGCAGTTCTTC. Its translation: CASSLGVSTSSYNEQFF.